The 16 T cell receptor beta chains reported below all come from one sample, sequenced in a study of blood T cell repertoires in COVID-19. Libraries were prepared by immunoSEQ multiplex PCR; TCRdb keeps only in-frame clonotypes and omits some of them. The table records roughly 74,000 clones, 84% of them present only once. What was sequenced was peripheral blood. The receptors here all came from a man between 65 and 85 years old with acute or convalescent COVID-19.

The chain uses TRBV3-1 (or the pseudogene TRBV3-2) and TRBJ1-1, with D possibly matching TRBD1 (6 bases). This CDR3 spans 16 amino acids. The V gene's germline CDR1 is LGHDT and CDR2 YNNKEL (reference sequence). V lost 1 base to trimming and J lost 4 bases, with 16 bases between them. CDR3 nucleotides: TGTGCCAGCAGCCAAGGCCCGGGGGGGGCCGCCACTGAAGCTTTCTTT. This codes for CASSQGPGGAATEAFF.

The chain links TRBV5-5 to TRBJ1-4; D is perhaps TRBD1 (5 bases). Trimming left V 4 bases short and J 6 bases short, with 13 bases between. The germline CDR1 and CDR2 sequences are SGHKS and YYEKEE (reference sequence). CDR3 length: 14 residues. The CDR3 is CASSRRGSDEKLFF. The CDR3 DNA is TGTGCCAGCAGCCGTCGGGGGTCAGATGAAAAACTGTTTTTT.

The chain employs TRBV5-4 and TRBJ2-6, with D possibly being TRBD1 (7 bases). The V end was cut by 2 bases, the J end by 1 base, with 13 bases between. Germline V CDR1 and CDR2: SGHNT, YYREEE (reference sequence). The CDR3 contains 17 residues. The CDR3 coding sequence is TGTGCCAGCAGCTTTAATCAGGGGGGATCTGGGGCCAACGTCCTGACTTTC. It yields the protein CASSFNQGGSGANVLTF.

This chain links TRBV5-8 with TRBJ2-5; 9 bases line up with TRBD1. J lost 5 bases, V lost 3 bases, and 8 bases had no gene match. This CDR3 spans 15 amino acids. Germline CDR1 reads SGHTS; CDR2 reads YDEGEE. CDR3 loop: CASSWGQGDGETQYF. The CDR3 DNA reads as TGTGCCAGCAGCTGGGGACAGGGAGATGGGGAGACCCAGTACTTC.

V usage is TRBV28 and J usage is TRBJ1-6; D gene ambiguous. The germline V gene encodes CDR1 MDHEN and CDR2 SYDVKM. The CDR3 consists of 14 residues. Trimming took 2 bases from V and 8 from J, leaving 10 bases between them. The CDR3 here is CASSLPPGDSPLHF. The CDR3 DNA reads TGTGCCAGCAGTTTACCCCCCGGGGATTCACCCCTCCACTTT.

This sequence joins TRBV5-6 and TRBJ1-1; TRBD1 is a possible D gene (6 bases). This CDR3 has 13 amino acids. Trimming removed 4 bases from V and 5 bases from J, with 12 bases in between. The germline CDR1 and CDR2 sequences are SGHDT and YYEEEE. As DNA, the CDR3 is TGTGCCAGCAGCCCCCTCGACAGGACTGAAGCTTTCTTT. This sequence encodes CASSPLDRTEAFF.

The chain couples TRBV6-4 to TRBJ1-1, with D unresolved. The CDR3 is 13 amino acids. Germline lookup yields CDR1 MRHNA and CDR2 SNTAGT. Trimming stripped 6 bases from V and 0 bases from J, with 8 bases between. CDR3 sequence reads: CASRATLNTEAFF. The DNA of the CDR3 is TGTGCCAGCAGGGCAACACTGAACACTGAAGCTTTCTTT.

V usage is TRBV6-5 and J usage is TRBJ1-2, with 9 bases lining up with TRBD1. The CDR3 consists of 15 residues. With 0 bases clipped from V and 7 bases from J, the junction kept 6 bases outside the gene matches. Germline loops: CDR1 MNHEY, CDR2 SVGAGI. CDR3 sequence: CASSYSRQGEFGYTF. CDR3 DNA sequence: TGTGCCAGCAGTTACTCACGACAGGGGGAATTTGGCTACACCTTC.

The chain combines TRBV9 with TRBJ2-4, with TRBD1 matching 7 bases. The CDR3 consists of 15 residues. With V trimmed by 3 bases and J by 3 bases, 6 bases remained unmatched. The germline V gene encodes CDR1 SGDLS and CDR2 YYNGEE. Here the CDR3 DNA reads TGTGCCAGCAGCGGCCAGACAGGGAGCAAAAACATTCAGTACTTC. This codes for CASSGQTGSKNIQYF.

The chain has TRBV6-5 and TRBJ1-2; D possibly corresponds to TRBD1 (6 bases). This CDR3 contains 14 residues. The germline gives CDR1 MNHEY, CDR2 SVGAGI. V was shortened by 6 bases and J by 0 bases, with 11 bases between the two germline ends. The CDR3, as DNA: TGTGCCAGCAGGGACAGCTTATCTAACTATGGCTACACCTTC. Translated, it gives CASRDSLSNYGYTF.

J is TRBJ1-6 and V is TRBV6-2 or TRBV6-3; D unclear. V was trimmed by 6 bases and J by 10 bases, leaving 25 bases between them. In germline, CDR1 is MNHEY, CDR2 SVGEGT. CDR3 size: 17 residues. The CDR3 protein is CASSNIGQAARGSPLHF. Written as DNA, the CDR3 is TGTGCCAGCAGCAATATCGGGCAAGCGGCAAGAGGGTCACCCCTCCACTTT.

The chain links TRBV2 to TRBJ2-3, with 14 bases aligning to TRBD2. Unmatched junction bases numbered 3, after V lost 5 bases and J lost 5 bases. Germline CDR1 reads SNHLY; CDR2 reads FYNNEI. This CDR3 contains 15 residues. The CDR3 region is CASSPTSGGGDTQYF. The CDR3 bases are TGTGCCAGCAGTCCGACTAGCGGGGGGGGAGATACGCAGTATTTT.

The V gene is TRBV7-2, the J gene TRBJ2-3; TRBD2 matches at 8 bases. The CDR3 totals 16 residues. The trim removed 1 base at V and 5 bases at J, leaving 8 bases unmatched. Germline assignment: CDR1 SGHTA and CDR2 FQGNSA. The CDR3 loop is CASSLGAGGLGDTQYF. The CDR3 bases are TGTGCCAGCAGCTTAGGGGCGGGAGGATTAGGAGATACGCAGTATTTT.

In this sample, this clone turned up once. The V and J genes are TRBV19 and TRBJ1-5; D is perhaps TRBD1 (6 bases). Per the germline V gene, CDR1 is LNHDA and CDR2 is SQIVND (reference sequence). The CDR3 runs to 13 residues. Trimming took 5 bases from V and 7 from J, leaving 12 bases between them. The CDR3 DNA reads as TGTGCCAGTAGTCCAACAGGGTGGCAGCCCCAGCATTTT. Residues: CASSPTGWQPQHF.

J is TRBJ2-1 and V is TRBV7-9, with D hard to call. Germline CDR1 and CDR2: SEHNR and FQNEAQ (reference sequence). V lost 4 bases, J lost 4 bases, and 11 bases lay in between. CDR3 length: 14 residues. The CDR3 bases are TGTGCCAGCAGCTCAGGAATCCTATACAATGAGCAGTTCTTC. Its translation: CASSSGILYNEQFF.

The chain has TRBV6-1 and TRBJ1-1; 7 bases agree with TRBD1. The CDR3 covers 14 residues. From germline, CDR1 is MNHNS and CDR2 SASEGT. V shed 5 bases, J shed 4 bases, and the junction held 7 bases outside the gene matches. DNA for the CDR3: TGTGCCAGCAGTTATGATCCAGGGGGCACTGAAGCTTTCTTT. Translating it yields CASSYDPGGTEAFF.